These 12 T cell receptor beta chains came from one sample sequenced in a study of human T cells and chemical hapten exposure. Time point defined: patch test 1, 2 weeks after DPC sensitization. Treatment defined: therapeutic diphenylcyclopropenone sensitization with weekly scalp DPC. One entry per CDR3 protein results from TCRdb running MiXCR on the RACE reads. Of 300,000 to 450,000 distinct CDR3 sequences listed, approximately 5.1% are singletons. The sequenced sample was whole blood, obtained in connection with sensitization to the hapten diphenylcyclopropenone (DPC). The receptors here all came from a woman aged 45-60 years with alopecia areata. Some clones in this sample may be carry-over from other donors' samples.

This clonotype was seen repeatedly, ten times or more. V gene TRBV19 combines with J gene TRBJ2-1, with 7 bases aligning to TRBD2. Germline loops: CDR1 LNHDA, CDR2 SQIVND (reference sequence). This CDR3 spans 12 amino acids. J was trimmed by 2 bases and V by 10 bases; bases with no gene match: 2. The CDR3 DNA is TGTGCCATAGCGGGCCCCTACAATGAGCAGTTCTTC. As protein: CAIAGPYNEQFF.

This clonotype was detected only a few times. V gene TRBV5-1 combines with J gene TRBJ2-3; TRBD1 matches at 9 bases. The germline CDR1 and CDR2 sequences are SGHRS and YFSETQ. V was pared by 3 bases and J by 5 bases, with 4 bases of the junction left unmatched. The CDR3 covers 14 residues. CDR3 nucleotides: TGCGCCAGCAGCTCGGGGACAGGGCTAGATACGCAGTATTTT. Translation: CASSSGTGLDTQYF.

This clonotype was seen many times. The genes are TRBV18 and TRBJ1-2; D gene ambiguous. The V end was cut by 6 bases, the J end by 6 bases, with 17 bases between. The germline gives CDR1 KGHSH, CDR2 LQKENI. This CDR3 comprises 14 residues. Here the CDR3 reads CASSLRADHHGYTF. Written as DNA, the CDR3 is TGTGCCAGCTCGTTAAGGGCTGATCATCATGGCTACACCTTC.

This clonotype was picked up many times. The chain employs TRBV6-5 and TRBJ1-5; D unclear. The CDR3 consists of 13 residues. Per the germline V gene, CDR1 is MNHEY and CDR2 is SVGAGI. Trimming removed 5 bases at V and 6 bases at J, with 11 bases between. Here the CDR3 DNA reads TGTGCCAGCAGTATGGGGATTGGTCAGCCCCAGCATTTT. Translated: CASSMGIGQPQHF.

In its sample, this clonotype was seen many times. The chain links TRBV7-9 to TRBJ1-1, with D hard to call. From germline, CDR1 is SEHNR and CDR2 FQNEAQ (reference sequence). This CDR3 has 19 residues. V was shortened by 2 bases and J by 1 base, with 23 bases between the two germline ends. The CDR3, as DNA: TGTGCCAGCAGCTTACAAGGAACCCCCTCCGCGTATCGGAACACTGAAGCTTTCTTT. Translating it yields CASSLQGTPSAYRNTEAFF.

This clonotype was found many times. This sequence joins TRBV11-2 and TRBJ1-2; no firm D call. Germline CDR1 and CDR2: SGHAT and FQNNGV. This CDR3 is built from 14 residues. Trimming removed 6 bases from V and 1 base from J, with 12 bases in between. The CDR3: CASRAAGYNYGYTF. The CDR3 nucleotides read TGTGCCAGCAGGGCAGCGGGGTATAACTATGGCTACACCTTC.

The table lists this clonotype with a few counts. The rearrangement links TRBV6-4 to TRBJ2-6; TRBD1 agrees at 8 bases. The CDR3 is made up of 15 amino acids. V gave up 4 bases and J gave up 3 bases; unmatched junction bases: 2. Germline values: CDR1 MRHNA, CDR2 SNTAGT. The chain's CDR3 is CASSATGVGANVLTF. The CDR3 nucleotides read TGTGCCAGCAGTGCGACAGGGGTTGGGGCCAACGTCCTGACTTTC.

This clonotype was observed a few times. The rearrangement uses TRBV4-2 and TRBJ1-2; D uncertain. Germline CDR1 is LGHNA and CDR2 is YNFKEQ. V lost 4 bases, J lost 4 bases, and 7 bases lay in between. This CDR3 has 12 residues. CDR3 DNA: TGTGCCAGCAGCCCGGACCGCTATGGCTACACCTTC. Amino acid sequence: CASSPDRYGYTF.

For the CDR3, the DNA is TGTGCCAGCAGCCCGAGTATGAGGGCTTCTAACGGCTACACCTTC. It specifies CASSPSMRASNGYTF. The genes are TRBV5-6 and TRBJ1-2; D not resolved. V lost 4 bases to trimming and J lost 8 bases, with 21 bases between them. The CDR3 consists of 15 residues. Germline lookup yields CDR1 SGHDT and CDR2 YYEEEE.

The chain is built from TRBV13 and TRBJ2-7; TRBD1 is a possible D gene (7 bases). This CDR3 comprises 15 residues. Germline CDR1 and CDR2: PRHDT and FYEKMQ (reference sequence). Trimming pared 5 bases from V and 7 bases from J, leaving 21 bases between. CDR3 DNA sequence: TGTGCCAGCAGCCTCGACACAGGGGCCGGGGGAGAGCAGTACTTC. Its protein is CASSLDTGAGGEQYF.

This clonotype was seen a few times. The chain combines TRBV6-5 with TRBJ2-6, with D hard to call. The germline CDR1 and CDR2 sequences are MNHEY and SVGAGI. The CDR3 has 14 amino acids. The V end lost 5 bases, the J end lost 4 bases, and 9 bases lay between the germline ends. The CDR3 DNA sequence: TGTGCCAGCAGTCCCTCCCAAGGGGCCAACGTCCTGACTTTC. As protein: CASSPSQGANVLTF.

This clonotype was seen many times. This chain joins TRBV29-1 and TRBJ2-7; D remains ambiguous. The CDR3 spans 15 residues. Trimming removed 6 bases at V and 0 bases at J, with 18 bases between. From germline, CDR1 is SQVTM and CDR2 ANQGSEA. CDR3 loop: CSVGDLSFSSYEQYF. CDR3 DNA sequence: TGCAGCGTCGGTGACCTATCCTTCAGCTCCTACGAGCAGTACTTC.